Below are 21 T cell receptor beta chains sequenced from a single sample in a study of blood T cells in healthy people across ages (dated by TCRdb to about 2015). Preparation of the library involved 5' RACE. The sequencing machine was an Illumina HiSeq 2500. A second about 7 to 12 cycle PCR used a sample-barcoded 5' primer and a J-beta primer mix. Starting from the raw public reads, TCRdb applied fastp trimming at Q25, assembled clones with MiXCR and retained in-frame beta chains. Records with the same CDR3 protein are collapsed into one entry carrying the most frequent genes and DNA. This sample gives fewer than 2,000,000 distinct CDR3 sequences in total; 34% of them show up just once. 11% of the sample goes to the ten largest clones. The sample taken for sequencing was blood. The source is a woman under 40 in good health.

This clonotype was counted only a few times. The CDR3 DNA follows: TGTGCCAGCACCCCATCGTTGGGGGAATGGCAGCCCCAGCATTTT. It specifies CASTPSLGEWQPQHF. The chain links TRBV6-6 to TRBJ1-5; tentative D call: TRBD1 (5 bases). V dropped 7 bases and J dropped 7 bases, with 20 bases sitting between them. This CDR3 has 15 residues. Germline CDR1 reads MNHNY; CDR2 reads SVGAGI (reference sequence).

The chain carries TRBV4-1 and TRBJ1-2; 8 nucleotides line up with TRBD1. The CDR3 contains 18 residues. J gave up 5 bases and V 1 base, and 15 bases lay outside the gene matches. The germline V gene has CDR1 MGHRA and CDR2 YSYEKL. CDR3 loop: CASSQVHHWTGKVYGYTF. The CDR3 DNA follows: TGCGCCAGCAGCCAAGTGCACCATTGGACAGGGAAGGTTTATGGCTACACCTTC.

This clonotype was seen a handful of times. V gene TRBV10-3 combines with J gene TRBJ2-5; TRBD1 matches 9 bases. Looked up from germline, CDR1 is ENHRY and CDR2 is SYGVKD. The CDR3 spans 16 residues. Losses at the gene ends were 3 bases for V and 4 bases for J; bases not matched to a gene: 9. The CDR3 is CAISEKSRQGVETQYF. In DNA form, the CDR3 reads TGTGCCATCAGTGAAAAGTCGAGACAGGGGGTAGAGACCCAGTACTTC.

J is TRBJ2-2 and V is TRBV2, with D unclear. V was pared by 8 bases and J by 4 bases, with 14 bases between. The CDR3 has 14 residues. CDR1 SNHLY and CDR2 FYNNEI come from the germline V gene. CDR3 loop: CASSSRSSTGELFF. The CDR3 DNA is TGTGCCAGCTCCTCGCGGAGCTCCACCGGGGAGCTGTTTTTT.

This clonotype was observed a few times. This chain joins TRBV4-1 and TRBJ2-1, with D perhaps matching TRBD2 (5 bases). V gave up 4 bases and J gave up 0 bases, with 10 bases separating them. Germline CDR1 MGHRA, CDR2 YSYEKL. The CDR3 length is 15 residues. The DNA of the CDR3 is TGCGCCAGCAGCCCCTGGGAGAGCTCCTACAATGAGCAGTTCTTC. This gives the protein CASSPWESSYNEQFF.

This clonotype was recorded a few times. A single base separates this from a much larger clone, so it may be a read error. The V call is TRBV5-1, the J call TRBJ2-7; possible D gene TRBD1, 5 bases. The germline V and J ends were trimmed by 0 bases and 3 bases, with 7 bases remaining between them. CDR3 length: 13 residues. The germline CDR1 and CDR2 sequences are SGHRS and YFSETQ. The chain's CDR3 is CASSLEQDYEQYF. In DNA, the CDR3 is TGCGCCAGCAGCTTGGAACAGGACTACGAGCAGTACTTC.

The V and J genes are TRBV20-1 and TRBJ2-3, with D hard to call. Trimming removed 3 bases at V and 6 bases at J, with 13 bases between. Germline CDR1 DFQATT, CDR2 SNEGSKA (reference sequence). The CDR3 extends over 13 amino acids. DNA for the CDR3: TGCAGTGCTAGGCCGCCCTATCAGGATACGCAGTATTTT. This codes for CSARPPYQDTQYF.

A few counts support this clonotype. The chain combines TRBV20-1 with TRBJ1-1; a weak D match, TRBD1 (6 bases). Germline CDR1 is DFQATT and CDR2 is SNEGSKA (reference sequence). V lost 7 bases to trimming and J lost 0 bases, with 15 bases between them. This CDR3 is 14 amino acids long. The CDR3 is CSVRRGSVNTEAFF. The CDR3 nucleotides are TGCAGTGTACGGAGGGGGAGCGTGAACACTGAAGCTTTCTTT.

This chain uses TRBV20-1 with TRBJ2-3, with TRBD2 matching over 10 bases. This CDR3 is built from 14 residues. With 3 bases clipped from V and 4 bases from J, the junction kept 4 bases outside the gene matches. Germline V gene data show CDR1 as DFQATT and CDR2 as SNEGSKA (reference sequence). CDR3 bases: TGCAGTGCTAGTGAACTAGCGGGACCAGATACGCAGTATTTT. Protein product: CSASELAGPDTQYF.

The V call is TRBV3-1, the J call TRBJ1-6; D gene unclear. The CDR3 spans 16 residues. The germline CDR1 and CDR2 sequences are LGHDT and YNNKEL (reference sequence). The V gene lost 1 base and the J gene lost 0 bases, with 7 bases spanning the gap. DNA for the CDR3: TGTGCCAGCAGCCAAGTAGGGCACTCCTATAATTCACCCCTCCACTTT. Amino acids: CASSQVGHSYNSPLHF.

This clonotype came up a few times. This sequence joins TRBV6-1 and TRBJ2-6; 7 bases agree with TRBD2. V lost 2 bases, J lost 3 bases, and 1 base stayed unmatched. There are 15 residues in the CDR3. Germline CDR1 reads MNHNS; CDR2 reads SASEGT. CDR3 amino acids: CASSERGVGANVLTF. CDR3 bases: TGTGCCAGCAGTGAACGGGGGGTTGGGGCCAACGTCCTGACTTTC.

This clonotype turned up a few times. The chain uses TRBV7-3 and TRBJ2-1, with TRBD2 matching 11 bases. Trimming at V came to 2 bases and at J to 7 bases, leaving 13 bases not matched to a gene. CDR3 length equals 18 residues. CDR1 and CDR2 from the germline V gene are SGHTA and FQGTGA. The CDR3 region is CASSLDLSGRGGGNEQFF. The CDR3 DNA is TGTGCCAGCAGCTTAGATCTTAGCGGGAGGGGAGGAGGGAATGAGCAGTTCTTC. The full variable domain, its missing parts supplied by reference TRBV7-3 and TRBJ2-1, is GAGVSQTPSNKVTEKGKYVELRCDPISGHTALYWYRQSLGQGPEFLIYFQGTGAADDSGLPNDRFFAVRPEGSVSTLKIQRTERGDSAVYLCASSLDLSGRGGGNEQFFGPGTRLTVL.

V and J are TRBV27 and TRBJ2-6; 7 bases match TRBD1. Germline V gene data show CDR1 as MNHEY and CDR2 as SMNVEV (reference sequence). J was trimmed by 0 bases and V by 5 bases; bases with no gene match: 19. The CDR3 extends over 21 amino acids. This CDR3 is CASSKQLRPGGLSSGANVLTF. CDR3 nucleotide sequence: TGTGCCAGCAGTAAACAACTCCGGCCAGGGGGTTTAAGCTCTGGGGCCAACGTCCTGACTTTC.

A remark on this clonotype: At one of its ends the junction is not consistent with the germline gene, which may arise from a read error. The V call is TRBV29-1, the J call TRBJ1-1, with 7 bases aligning to TRBD1. The CDR3 has 19 amino acids. Germline V gene sequence: CDR1 SQVTM, CDR2 ANQGSEA. CDR3 region: CSAHDAETPTLTGSTEASF. In nucleotides, the CDR3 is TGCAGCGCCCATGATGCGGAAACCCCAACTTTGACAGGGAGCACTGAAGCTTCCTTT.

This clonotype was detected only a few times. The rearrangement links TRBV12-3 or TRBV12-4 to TRBJ1-5; D perhaps matches TRBD1 (5 bases). Trimming took off 9 bases at V and 7 bases at J, with 13 bases between the two ends. The CDR3 sequence is 12 residues long. The CDR3 coding sequence is TGTGCCAGTCAGGGAATGGGGCAGCCCCAGCATTTT. Translating gives CASQGMGQPQHF.

The V call is TRBV20-1, the J call TRBJ2-7, with 10 positions matching TRBD2. Unmatched junction bases numbered 12, after V lost 0 bases and J lost 7 bases. The CDR3 runs 16 residues. The germline V gene has CDR1 DFQATT and CDR2 SNEGSKA (reference sequence). CDR3 sequence reads: CSARDLSLAGAGEQYF. As DNA, the CDR3 is TGCAGTGCTAGAGATCTCTCCCTAGCGGGAGCGGGGGAGCAGTACTTC.

There are a few counts of this clonotype. The chain uses TRBV7-8 and TRBJ1-2; tentative D call: TRBD1 (5 bases). Germline-derived CDR1 and CDR2 are SGHVS and FQNEAQ. Trimming shortened V by 4 bases and J by 8 bases, and 14 bases separated the two germline ends. The CDR3 has 13 amino acids. The CDR3 region is CASSSRELSGYTF. The CDR3 nucleotides are TGTGCCAGCAGCTCCAGGGAGCTTTCCGGCTACACCTTC.

This clonotype was detected only a few times. The chain carries TRBV21-1 and TRBJ2-5; whether TRBD1, the table's D call, matches the DNA was not checked. TRBV21-1 is a pseudogene locus. The CDR3 is 14 residues long. CDR3 DNA: TGTGCCAGCGGCGACAGGGGGCGTGGAGAGACCCAGTACTTC. It encodes CASGDRGRGETQYF.

The chain recombines TRBV30 with TRBJ1-5; unclear D gene. The CDR3 length is 15 residues. The V end lost 2 bases, the J end lost 1 base, and 12 bases lay between the germline ends. In germline, CDR1 is GTSNPN, CDR2 SVGIG (reference sequence). CDR3 sequence: CAWSLVSSSNQPQHF. CDR3 sequence (DNA): TGTGCCTGGAGTTTGGTTTCTAGCAGCAATCAGCCCCAGCATTTT.

Worth noting for this clonotype: This may be a read error: a much more frequent sequence differs by one nucleotide. The chain has TRBV7-9 and TRBJ2-1; tentative D call: TRBD2 (5 bases). The CDR3 runs to 13 residues. The germline V gene has CDR1 SEHNR and CDR2 FQNEAQ (reference sequence). CDR3: CASSLGGIVERFF. In nucleotides, the CDR3 is TGTGCCAGCAGCTTAGGAGGGATTGTTGAGCGGTTCTTC.

The chain employs TRBV28 and TRBJ1-5; D is unclear. The CDR3 is 12 residues long. The V end lost 7 bases, the J end lost 7 bases, and 11 bases lay between the germline ends. Germline V gene lookup returns CDR1 MDHEN and CDR2 SYDVKM. CDR3 region: CASTETTQPQHF. CDR3 nucleotide sequence: TGTGCCAGCACGGAAACGACGCAGCCCCAGCATTTT.